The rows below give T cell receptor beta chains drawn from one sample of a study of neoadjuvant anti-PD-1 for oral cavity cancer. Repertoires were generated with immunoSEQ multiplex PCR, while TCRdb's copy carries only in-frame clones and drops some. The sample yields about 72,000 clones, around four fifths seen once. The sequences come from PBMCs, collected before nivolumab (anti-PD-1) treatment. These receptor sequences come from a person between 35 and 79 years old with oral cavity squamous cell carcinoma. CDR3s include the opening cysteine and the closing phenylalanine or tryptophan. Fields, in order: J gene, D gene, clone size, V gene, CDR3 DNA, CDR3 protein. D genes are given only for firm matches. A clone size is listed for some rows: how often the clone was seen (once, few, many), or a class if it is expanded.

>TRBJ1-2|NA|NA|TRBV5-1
TGCGCCAGCAGCTCAGGACAAAGAAACTATGGCTACACCTTC
CASSSGQRNYGYTF
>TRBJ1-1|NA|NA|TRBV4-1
TGCGCCAGCAGCCAAGTTTCAATGTGGTCTGAAGCTTTCTTT
CASSQVSMWSEAFF
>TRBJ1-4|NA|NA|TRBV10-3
TGTGCCATCAGTGAGTCGATTGGCAGGGTTAATGAAAAACTGTTTTTT
CAISESIGRVNEKLFF
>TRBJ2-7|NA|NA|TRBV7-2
TGTGCCAGCAGCTTAAATTTCCGGCAGGGACCCTACGAGCAGTACTTC
CASSLNFRQGPYEQYF
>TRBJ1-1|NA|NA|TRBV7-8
TGTGCCAGCAGCTTAGGGTCTCTGCGCGTCCGGGGGATGAACACTGAAGCTTTCTTT
CASSLGSLRVRGMNTEAFF
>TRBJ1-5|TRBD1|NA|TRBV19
TGTGCCACCTCCCCCGGGGCAGGGGGATATCTTGGCAATCAGCCCCAGCATTTT
CATSPGAGGYLGNQPQHF
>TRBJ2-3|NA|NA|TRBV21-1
TGTGCCAGCAGCAAACCCCGGTGGGGCGGGCTTAGCACAGATACGCAGTATTTT
CASSKPRWGGLSTDTQYF
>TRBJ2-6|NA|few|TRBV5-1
TGCGCCAGCAGCTTGGAGGGGCCTAGCTCCCCTGGGGCCAACGTCCTGACTTTC
CASSLEGPSSPGANVLTF
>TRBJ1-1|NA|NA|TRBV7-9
TGTGCCAGCAGCTTAGTCGCTGGGGGGAACACTGAAGCTTTCTTT
CASSLVAGGNTEAFF
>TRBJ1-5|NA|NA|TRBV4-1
TGCGCCAGCAGCCAAGGGGACGGGAATCAGCCCCAGCATTTT
CASSQGDGNQPQHF
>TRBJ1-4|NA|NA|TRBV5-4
TGTGCCAGCAGCTGGGGCGGTGCAACTAATGAAAAACTGTTTTTT
CASSWGGATNEKLFF
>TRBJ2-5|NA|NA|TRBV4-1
TGCGCCAGCAGCCACCCCCAAGGTGGGGTCGGGGAGACCCAGTACTTC
CASSHPQGGVGETQYF
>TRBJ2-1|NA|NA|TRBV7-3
TGTGCCAGCAGCCTGGGGGGGACAGACGGTTACAATGAGCAGTTCTTC
CASSLGGTDGYNEQFF
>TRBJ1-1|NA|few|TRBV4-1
TGCGCCAGCAGCCAAGTCGCACAGGGTGAAACTGAAGCTTTCTTT
CASSQVAQGETEAFF
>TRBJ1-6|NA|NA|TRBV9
TGTGCCAGCAGCGCAGGAGGCTCCTATAATTCACCCCTCCACTTT
CASSAGGSYNSPLHF
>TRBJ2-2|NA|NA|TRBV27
TGTGCCAGCAGTTTATTACAGAACACCGGGGAGCTGTTTTTT
CASSLLQNTGELFF
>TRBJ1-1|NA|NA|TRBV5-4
TGTGCCAGCAGGAAGCAGGGCGGAGACACTGAAGCTTTCTTT
CASRKQGGDTEAFF
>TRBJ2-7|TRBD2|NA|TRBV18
TGTGCCAGCTCACGTCCGGGACTAGATTACGAGCAGTACTTC
CASSRPGLDYEQYF
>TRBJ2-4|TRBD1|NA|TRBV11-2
TGTGCCAGCAGTTTCCGACAGGGGTCCGTTGCCAAAAACATTCAGTACTTC
CASSFRQGSVAKNIQYF
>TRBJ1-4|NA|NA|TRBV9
TGTGCCAGCAGCGTAGGGGTTGCAACTAATGAAAAACTGTTTTTT
CASSVGVATNEKLFF
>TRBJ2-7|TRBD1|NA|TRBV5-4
TGTGCCAGCAGCTTGTTTGGGACAGCACGCTACGAGCAGTACTTC
CASSLFGTARYEQYF
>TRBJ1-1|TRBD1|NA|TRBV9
TGTGCCAGCAGCGTTGTCGGGACAGGGGACGAAGCTTTCTTT
CASSVVGTGDEAFF
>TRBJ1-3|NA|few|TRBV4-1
TGCGCCAGCAGCCAAGGCCCTCAAGCAGGGTCTGGAAACACCATATATTTT
CASSQGPQAGSGNTIYF
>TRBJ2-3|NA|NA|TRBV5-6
TGTGCCAGCAGCTTGGAGTTGCGGCGGCTCACAGATACGCAGTATTTT
CASSLELRRLTDTQYF
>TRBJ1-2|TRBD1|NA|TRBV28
TGTGCCAGCAGCCAAGGGACAGGGGATAACTATGGCTACACCTTC
CASSQGTGDNYGYTF
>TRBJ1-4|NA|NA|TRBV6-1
TGTGCCAGCAGTGAAGCGCTAGGGAATGAAAAACTGTTTTTT
CASSEALGNEKLFF
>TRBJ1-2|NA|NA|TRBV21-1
TGTGCCAGCAGCGAGGCGTACCGAGCTAACTATGGCTACACCTTC
CASSEAYRANYGYTF
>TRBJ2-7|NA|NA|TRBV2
TGTGCCAGCAGACTGGCAACGCAGGACATTAACTTC
CASRLATQDINF
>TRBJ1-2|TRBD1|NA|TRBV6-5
TGTGCCAGCAGCCCGGGACAGGGGGTTTCCTATGGCTACACCTTC
CASSPGQGVSYGYTF
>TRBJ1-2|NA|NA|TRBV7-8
TGTGCCAGCAGCAGCAACCGGGTCCCCAGAAGGGGCTACACCTTC
CASSSNRVPRRGYTF
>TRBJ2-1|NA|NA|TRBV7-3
TGTGCCAGCAGCTTAGGTGGGGGGGCCCCCAATGAGCAGTTCTTC
CASSLGGGAPNEQFF
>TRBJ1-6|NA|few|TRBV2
TGTGCCAGCACGGACAGCTCCTATAATTCACCCCTCCACTTT
CASTDSSYNSPLHF
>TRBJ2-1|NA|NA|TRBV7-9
TGTGCCAGCAGCACCCCGTTTAGGATGAGCTCCTACAATGAGCAGTTCTTC
CASSTPFRMSSYNEQFF
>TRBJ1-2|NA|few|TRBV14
TGTGCCAGCAGCCAGCGACCCTTGAATGGCTACACCTTC
CASSQRPLNGYTF
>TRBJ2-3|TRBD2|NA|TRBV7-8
TGTGCCAGCAGCCCCCACGGGGGGACTACACGCGTGGATACGCAGTATTTT
CASSPHGGTTRVDTQYF
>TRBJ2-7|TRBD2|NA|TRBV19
TGTGCCAGTAGTTCGAGCGGGGATAGCTCCTACGAGCAGTACTTC
CASSSSGDSSYEQYF
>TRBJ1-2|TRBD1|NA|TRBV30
TGTGCCTGGAGTACCGACAGGGGGCGAGGCTACACCTTC
CAWSTDRGRGYTF
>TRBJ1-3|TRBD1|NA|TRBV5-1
TGCGCCAGCAGCTTGGGGGACAGTAACTCTGGAAACACCATATATTTT
CASSLGDSNSGNTIYF
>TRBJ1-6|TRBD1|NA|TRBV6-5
TGTGCCAGCAGTTTCTCAGGGGGTTCCTATAATTCACCCCTCCACTTT
CASSFSGGSYNSPLHF
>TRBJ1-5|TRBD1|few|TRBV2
TGTGCCAGCAGTAGTGACAGGGGCAATCAGCCCCAGCATTTT
CASSSDRGNQPQHF
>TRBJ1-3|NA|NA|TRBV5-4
TGTGCCAGCAGCTTGGCCGGCTCTGGAAACACCATATATTTT
CASSLAGSGNTIYF
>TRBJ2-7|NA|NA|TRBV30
TGTGCCTGGAGTGTACCTGAAAGAGGGGACGAGCAGTACTTC
CAWSVPERGDEQYF
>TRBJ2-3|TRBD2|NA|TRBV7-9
TGTGCCAGCAGCCCGGGACTACACACTTTCACAGATACGCAGTATTTT
CASSPGLHTFTDTQYF
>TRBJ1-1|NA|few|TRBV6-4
TGTGCCAGCAGTGAGATAGGGGGGACTGAAGCTTTCTTT
CASSEIGGTEAFF
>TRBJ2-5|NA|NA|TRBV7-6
TGTGCCAGCAGCTTAACGGAGACCCAGTACTTC
CASSLTETQYF
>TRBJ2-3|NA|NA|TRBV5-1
TGCGCCAGCAGCGACAACTCCGGCGCAGATACGCAGTATTTT
CASSDNSGADTQYF
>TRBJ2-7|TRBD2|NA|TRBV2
TGTGCCAGCAGTGAAGCTAGCGGGAGGTCTGGCTACGAGCAGTACTTC
CASSEASGRSGYEQYF
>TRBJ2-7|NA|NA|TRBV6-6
TGTGCCAGCAGTTACTCGAGTCGGGGGGCCTACGGCGAGCAGTACTTC
CASSYSSRGAYGEQYF
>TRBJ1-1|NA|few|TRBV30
TGTGCCTGGAGTGTAGGGGGGGAAACTGAAGCTTTCTTT
CAWSVGGETEAFF
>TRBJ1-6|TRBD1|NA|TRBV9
TGTGCCAGCAGCAACACAGGGGGGAATTCACCCCTCCACTTT
CASSNTGGNSPLHF
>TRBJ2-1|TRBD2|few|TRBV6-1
TGTGCCAGCAGTGAATATGGACTAGCGGGTTACAATGAGCAGTTCTTC
CASSEYGLAGYNEQFF
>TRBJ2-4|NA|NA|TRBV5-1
TGCGCCAGCAGCTTGGGTCTACGGGGTTTGAGTAGGTTTCAGTACTTC
CASSLGLRGLSRFQYF
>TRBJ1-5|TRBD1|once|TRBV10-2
TGCGCCAGCAGTGATATCGGCAGGGGGAGAAATCAGCCCCAGCATTTT
CASSDIGRGRNQPQHF
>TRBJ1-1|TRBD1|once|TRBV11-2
TGTGCCAGCAGGCCCGGGACAGTGAACACTGAAGCTTTCTTT
CASRPGTVNTEAFF
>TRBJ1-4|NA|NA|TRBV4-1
TGCGCCAGCCGGGACGGGGCTCATGAAAAACTGTTTTTT
CASRDGAHEKLFF
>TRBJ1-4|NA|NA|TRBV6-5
TGTGCCAGCAGTTATTGGTCAGGCAATGAAAAACTGTTTTTT
CASSYWSGNEKLFF
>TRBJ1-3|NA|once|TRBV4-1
TGCGCCAGCAGCCAAGATGGGGGGGGAAACACCATATATTTT
CASSQDGGGNTIYF